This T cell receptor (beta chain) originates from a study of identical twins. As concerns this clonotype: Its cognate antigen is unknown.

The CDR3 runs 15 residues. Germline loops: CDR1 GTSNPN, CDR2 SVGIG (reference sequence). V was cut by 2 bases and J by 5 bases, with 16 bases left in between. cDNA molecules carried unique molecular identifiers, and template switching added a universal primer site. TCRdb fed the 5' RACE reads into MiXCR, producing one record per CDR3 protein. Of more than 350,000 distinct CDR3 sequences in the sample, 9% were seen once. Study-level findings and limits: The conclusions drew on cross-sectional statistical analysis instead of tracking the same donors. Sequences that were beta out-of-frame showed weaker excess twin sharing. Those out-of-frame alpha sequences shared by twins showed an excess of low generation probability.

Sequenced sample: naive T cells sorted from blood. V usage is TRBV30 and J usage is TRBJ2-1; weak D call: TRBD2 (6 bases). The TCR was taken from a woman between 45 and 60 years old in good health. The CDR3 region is CAWSFGDLRNNEQFF. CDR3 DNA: TGTGCCTGGAGTTTCGGGGACTTAAGAAACAATGAGCAGTTCTTC.